This paragraph covers one TCR beta chain sequence. No antigen is known for it. No quality values exist for individual bases; no much larger clone is one base distant. These data originate in a study of T cell changes during pregnancy in multiple sclerosis (dated by TCRdb to the late 2010s). Regarding the complete study: Changes in the T cell repertoire over the course of pregnancy were examined in this study in women with multiple sclerosis.

In the germline V gene, CDR1 corresponds to SGHVS and CDR2 to FNYEAQ. At the junction V is shortened by 5 bases and J by 5 bases; bases outside the gene matches: 9. Inclusive of the bounding cysteine and phenylalanine, the CDR3 is 16 residues long. The retained sequence is limited to the CDR3, 48 bases, with the frame set at the first base. Library construction relied on the immunoSEQ multiplex PCR assay. Sourced from immuneACCESS, this table was stored by TCRdb with only in-frame sequences that have V and J called. A share of the clones is absent; for the studies checked, an unresolved V gene accounts for under half, and the remainder has no known explanation. This sample comprises approximately 64,000 clones, roughly 91% of them detected only once. The ten most abundant clones make up less than 2.5% of the sample.

Material: peripheral blood, obtained in the second trimester of pregnancy. The chain links TRBV7-6 with TRBJ1-1, and 12 bases in between align with TRBD1. The sequence derives from a female donor in good health, enrolled as a control in a pregnancy study. The nucleotide sequence is TGTGCCAGCAGCCCCCGGGGACAGGGGGCGCGTACTGAAGCTTTCTTT. Its protein reads: CASSPRGQGARTEAFF.